Sequencing of this T cell receptor beta chain was carried out in a study of blood T cell repertoires in COVID-19. Study-level information: COVID-19 samples collected from the United States, Italy and Spain covered acute and convalescent phases. T cells, B-cell-depleted T cells, or PBMCs supplied cDNA or gDNA.

Trimming shortened V by 0 bases and J by 5 bases, and 14 bases separated the two germline ends. CDR3 length: 15 residues. In germline, CDR1 is SGHRS, CDR2 YFSETQ. Original processing methods: Quantification of nucleated cells was approximated via reference gene primer amplification. Here immunoSEQ multiplex PCR was the method, and the copy in TCRdb shows in-frame clones only, minus some. V and J calls and clone size are as listed in that table; D and trimming were resolved from the DNA. Altogether some 170,000 clones are present, roughly 90% being singletons, with the ten largest covering about 1.6%.

The specimen sequenced was peripheral blood. V is TRBV5-1 and J is TRBJ2-5, with D possibly TRBD2 on 6 matching bases. This receptor was obtained from a woman in her forties or fifties with acute or convalescent COVID-19. In DNA, the CDR3 is TGCGCCAGCAGCTTGGGGAGGGGCGCGCCGGAGACCCAGTACTTC. This translates into CASSLGRGAPETQYF.